This T cell receptor beta chain was recovered during a study of blood T cell repertoires in COVID-19. Germline assignment: CDR1 MNHEY and CDR2 SVGAGI. Trimming removed 10 bases from V and 0 bases from J, with 12 bases in between. The CDR3 extends over 13 amino acids. Sequencing was performed with immunoSEQ multiplex PCR; in TCRdb, only in-frame clones are kept and a portion is missing. The sample consists of about 160,000 clones, 65% to 85% of them appearing once. The sequence came from a woman of 80 years or more with active or convalescent COVID-19. V gene TRBV6-5 combines with J gene TRBJ1-2; D remains ambiguous. What was sequenced was peripheral blood. DNA for the CDR3: TGTGCCACCCGGGAAACATCTAACTATGGCTACACCTTC. Protein: CATRETSNYGYTF.